One and the same sample provided the 21 T cell receptor beta chains below, sequenced in a study of early T cells in non-severe SARS-CoV-2 infection. TCRdb fed the 5' RACE reads into MiXCR, producing one record per CDR3 protein. In the table there are 75,000 to 90,000 distinct CDR3 sequences, more than 5% of which are singletons. Input material: whole blood. Receptor source: an adult who was a healthcare worker with PCR-confirmed SARS-CoV-2 infection or an uninfected control (not recorded which).

This clonotype was seen repeatedly, ten times or more. This chain links TRBV5-1 with TRBJ1-2; D remains ambiguous. The CDR3 covers 13 residues. CDR1 is SGHRS and CDR2 is YFSETQ in the germline V gene. The germline V and J ends were trimmed by 0 bases and 8 bases, with 11 bases remaining between them. This chain's CDR3 is CASSLDVPSGYTF. Written as DNA, the CDR3 is TGCGCCAGCAGCTTGGACGTTCCCTCCGGCTACACCTTC.

This clonotype was observed at least ten times. The V and J genes are TRBV5-1 and TRBJ2-7, with a weak D call TRBD1 (6 bases). V was clipped by 2 bases and J by 5 bases, with 11 bases between them. This CDR3 has 13 residues. Germline lookup yields CDR1 SGHRS and CDR2 YFSETQ. The CDR3 loop is CASSFLRTDEQYF. CDR3 DNA: TGCGCCAGCAGCTTTCTAAGGACAGACGAGCAGTACTTC. The full variable domain, with the rest looked up from reference TRBV5-1 and TRBJ2-7, is KAGVTQTPRYLIKTRGQQVTLSCSPISGHRSVSWYQQTPGQGLQFLFEYFSETQRNKGNFPGRFSGRQFSNSRSEMNVSTLELGDSALYLCASSFLRTDEQYFGPGTRLTVT.

There are many counts of this clonotype. V and J are TRBV19 and TRBJ1-5; TRBD1 aligns across 9 bases. Germline V gene data show CDR1 as LNHDA and CDR2 as SQIVND (reference sequence). Trimming at V came to 9 bases and at J to 2 bases, leaving 11 bases not matched to a gene. The CDR3 runs to 16 residues. The CDR3 bases are TGTGCCAGCAATGAACAGGGGGCACAGGGCAATCAGCCCCAGCATTTT. The encoded protein is CASNEQGAQGNQPQHF. Full variable domain (rest looked up from reference TRBV19 and TRBJ1-5): DGGITQSPKYLFRKEGQNVTLSCEQNLNHDAMYWYRQDPGQGLRLIYYSQIVNDFQKGDIAEGYSVSREKKESFPLTVTSAQKNPTAFYLCASNEQGAQGNQPQHFGDGTRLSIL.

This clonotype was counted many times. V usage is TRBV2 and J usage is TRBJ2-5, with 8 bases that match TRBD1. This CDR3 region has 17 residues. The germline V gene has CDR1 SNHLY and CDR2 FYNNEI. The V segment lost 5 bases and the J segment 4 bases; nucleotides outside the gene matches: 15. The CDR3 coding sequence is TGTGCCAGCAGTACCACCCCCCCAACAACAGGGGGAGAGACCCAGTACTTC. Translation: CASSTTPPTTGGETQYF.

This chain links TRBV3-2 with TRBJ1-4; the listed D gene, TRBD1, was not tested against the DNA. TRBV3-2 is a known pseudogene. The CDR3 is 16 residues long. CDR3 protein: CASSQERGAGCPKLFF. In nucleotides, the CDR3 is TGTGCCAGCAGCCAAGAACGGGGGGCCGGTTGCCCAAAACTGTTTTTT.

Ten or more counts support this clonotype. J is TRBJ2-1 and V is TRBV19, with 13 bases fitting TRBD2. The V segment lost 1 base and the J segment 10 bases; nucleotides outside the gene matches: 4. CDR1 is LNHDA, CDR2 SQIVND, per germline (reference sequence). The CDR3 is 15 residues long. The CDR3 sequence: CASSIAVLAGGEQFF. CDR3 nucleotide sequence: TGTGCCAGTAGTATAGCTGTACTAGCGGGAGGGGAGCAGTTCTTC.

In its sample, this clonotype was seen many times. V usage is TRBV25-1 and J usage is TRBJ2-7; 9 bases align to TRBD1. Germline loops: CDR1 MGHDK, CDR2 SYGVNS. This CDR3 has 13 residues. V shed 6 bases, J shed 4 bases, and the junction held 4 bases outside the gene matches. The DNA of the CDR3 is TGTGCCAGCAGAGGGACAGGGCAGTACGAGCAGTACTTC. Translating it yields CASRGTGQYEQYF.

The table lists this clonotype with many counts. The chain combines TRBV12-3 or TRBV12-4 with TRBJ1-1; D gene uncertain. V was pared by 3 bases and J by 4 bases, with 9 bases between. This CDR3 has 13 residues. CDR3 DNA sequence: TGTGCCAGCAGTTTTTCGGCCTCCACTGAAGCTTTCTTT. The encoded protein is CASSFSASTEAFF.

In its sample, this clonotype was seen a few times. This sequence joins TRBV13 and TRBJ1-5; 7 positions agree with TRBD1. Losses at the gene ends were 2 bases for V and 2 bases for J; bases not matched to a gene: 9. The CDR3 has 17 amino acids. Germline loops: CDR1 PRHDT, CDR2 FYEKMQ (reference sequence). The CDR3 DNA reads TGTGCCAGCAGCTTACGAAAACAGGGGCTCGGCAATCAGCCCCAGCATTTT. Protein product: CASSLRKQGLGNQPQHF.

At least ten counts were recorded for this clonotype. The V gene is TRBV7-6, the J gene TRBJ2-3; possible D gene TRBD2, 6 bases. CDR3 size: 16 residues. Trimming cost V 1 base and J 2 bases, with 13 bases left between them. CDR1 is SGHVS, CDR2 FNYEAQ, per germline. The CDR3 DNA reads TGTGCCAGCAGCTTAGAACGCGGGACGGTCACAGATACGCAGTATTTT. It codes for CASSLERGTVTDTQYF.

In this sample, this clonotype turned up a few times. The CDR3 loop is CASSVRPDTGELFF. The DNA for the CDR3 is TGTGCCAGCAGCGTACGGCCGGACACCGGGGAGCTGTTTTTT. The V gene is TRBV9, the J gene TRBJ2-2; D is uncertain. This CDR3 contains 14 residues. The germline V gene encodes CDR1 SGDLS and CDR2 YYNGEE. Trimming took off 1 base at V and 3 bases at J, with 7 bases between the two ends.

This clonotype was detected ten times or more. The rearrangement links TRBV12-3 or TRBV12-4 to TRBJ1-1, with 9 positions matching TRBD1. Trimming at V came to 5 bases and at J to 5 bases, leaving 6 bases not matched to a gene. This CDR3 comprises 14 residues. The CDR3 DNA sequence: TGTGCCAGCAGTCAGGGACAGGGACGAACTGAAGCTTTCTTT. Translated: CASSQGQGRTEAFF.

This clonotype was picked up many times. The chain links TRBV6-2 or TRBV6-3 to TRBJ2-1; TRBD1 agrees at 7 bases. The CDR3 has 15 amino acids. V was clipped by 4 bases and J by 2 bases; unmatched bases: 5. Germline CDR1 is MNHEY and CDR2 is SVGEGT. The CDR3 loop is CASSSGQRTYNEQFF. CDR3 bases: TGTGCCAGCAGTTCGGGACAGCGAACCTACAATGAGCAGTTCTTC.

This clonotype was detected many times. The chain recombines TRBV7-8 with TRBJ2-1; 8 bases fit TRBD2. This CDR3 has 17 amino acids. Per the germline V gene, CDR1 is SGHVS and CDR2 is FQNEAQ. The J segment lost 2 bases and the V segment lost 5 bases, leaving 11 bases of the junction unmatched. The CDR3 is CASSPPVRTSPYNEQFF. The CDR3 nucleotides are TGTGCCAGCAGCCCCCCTGTCCGGACTAGCCCCTACAATGAGCAGTTCTTC.

This clonotype was recorded at least ten times. The chain employs TRBV4-2 and TRBJ1-2; tentative D call: TRBD1 (5 bases). Germline CDR1 and CDR2: LGHNA and YNFKEQ. The length of the CDR3 is 15 residues. V was pared by 5 bases and J by 5 bases, with 18 bases between. Written as DNA, the CDR3 is TGTGCCAGCAGCTCCCGCACAGGAGGAGGTTATGGCTACACCTTC. It is translated as CASSSRTGGGYGYTF.

The rearrangement uses TRBV15 and TRBJ2-1; no clear D gene. The germline V and J ends were trimmed by 1 base and 7 bases, with 17 bases remaining between them. CDR1 is LNHNV and CDR2 is YYDKDF in the germline V gene (reference sequence). CDR3 size: 16 residues. This CDR3 reads CATSRVPNYGWNEQFF. The CDR3 DNA is TGTGCCACCAGCAGAGTTCCCAACTACGGGTGGAATGAGCAGTTCTTC.

In this sample, this clonotype turned up a few times. V gene TRBV30 combines with J gene TRBJ2-3; D unresolved. This CDR3 has 12 residues. Trimming shortened V by 2 bases and J by 5 bases, and 8 bases separated the two germline ends. CDR1 GTSNPN and CDR2 SVGIG come from the germline V gene (reference sequence). Here the CDR3 DNA reads TGTGCCTGGAGTCTCCAACAAGATACGCAGTATTTT. Protein product: CAWSLQQDTQYF. Complete variable domain (other parts from reference TRBV30 and TRBJ2-3): SQTIHQWPATLVQPVGSPLSLECTVEGTSNPNLYWYRQAAGRGLQLLFYSVGIGQISSEVPQNLSASRPQDRQFILSSKKLLLSDSGFYLCAWSLQQDTQYFGPGTRLTVL.

This clonotype has ten or more counts. The chain has TRBV25-1 and TRBJ2-7, with D unresolved. Trimming pared 3 bases from V and 3 bases from J, leaving 9 bases between. There are 13 residues in the CDR3. Germline CDR1 reads MGHDK; CDR2 reads SYGVNS. Here the CDR3 reads CASSDKQNYEQYF. CDR3 DNA sequence: TGTGCCAGCAGTGACAAACAGAACTACGAGCAGTACTTC.

V and J are TRBV11-2 and TRBJ2-7; D may be TRBD2 (6 bases). Germline V gives CDR1 SGHAT, CDR2 FQNNGV. Trimming cost V 5 bases and J 7 bases, with 9 bases left between them. The CDR3 is 11 residues long. The CDR3 loop is CASSPGVEQYF. CDR3 nucleotides: TGTGCCAGCAGCCCGGGAGTTGAGCAGTACTTC.

For this clonotype: It may be a read error: a sequence one base away is much more abundant. This sequence joins TRBV4-3 and TRBJ2-7; a weak D match, TRBD1 (6 bases). Looked up from germline, CDR1 is LGHNA and CDR2 is YSLEER. The CDR3 loop spans 14 amino acids. CDR3 nucleotides: TGCGCCAGCGGCCAAGACAGGAGCTCCTACGAGCAGTACTTC. This translates into CASGQDRSSYEQYF.

Many counts were recorded for this clonotype. For the CDR3, the DNA is TGTGCCAGCAGCCCAACTAGATTCGGAGATACGCAGTATTTT. Translated, it gives CASSPTRFGDTQYF. The chain has TRBV7-2 and TRBJ2-3, with D possibly TRBD2 on 5 matching bases. The CDR3 extends over 14 amino acids. V shed 5 bases and J shed 5 bases, with 14 bases lying between them. Germline loops: CDR1 SGHTA, CDR2 FQGNSA.